This passage covers 10 T cell receptor beta chains from one sample sequenced in a study of shared clonotypes between healthy human individuals. Sequencing used immunoSEQ multiplex PCR; TCRdb keeps in-frame clones, though not all of them. The sample holds about 180,000 clones, over 85% seen once. Sequenced material: naive CD4+ T cells sorted from blood. Subset in this sample: CD45RA+ positively selected. The receptors shown here come from a woman aged 30 to 39 in good health.

The chain recombines TRBV18 with TRBJ1-5, with D perhaps TRBD1 (6 bases). CDR1 and CDR2 from the germline V gene are KGHSH and LQKENI. V lost 3 bases and J 5 bases, leaving 17 bases between the germline ends. This CDR3 comprises 16 residues. The CDR3 loop is CASSPMTTGGHQPQHF. CDR3 bases: TGTGCCAGCTCACCGATGACAACCGGGGGGCATCAGCCCCAGCATTTT.

This chain connects TRBV4-2 to TRBJ2-3; D gene ambiguous. Germline values: CDR1 LGHNA, CDR2 YNFKEQ. This CDR3 has 16 amino acids. Trimming removed 0 bases from V and 0 bases from J, with 10 bases in between. The CDR3 coding sequence is TGTGCCAGCAGCCAAGATCGATTCAGGAGCACAGATACGCAGTATTTT. As protein: CASSQDRFRSTDTQYF.

V usage is TRBV5-1 and J usage is TRBJ2-5; no definite D call. The DNA end is more similar to TRBJ2-7, so the J call may be wrong. The CDR3 runs 16 residues. CDR1 is SGHRS, CDR2 YFSETQ, per germline. The CDR3 DNA reads as TGCGCCAGCAGCTTCGGTATAGGCAGGCCCTCCTACGAGCAGTACTTC. Protein: CASSFGIGRPSYEQYF.

The J gene is TRBJ1-5, the V gene TRBV10-3; TRBD1 matches 7 bases. The junction had 3 bases not matched to a gene; V was cut back by 6 bases and J by 4 bases. This CDR3 region has 13 residues. Germline loops: CDR1 ENHRY, CDR2 SYGVKD. In DNA, the CDR3 is TGTGCCATCAGACTGGGACAGAATCAGCCCCAGCATTTT. This encodes CAIRLGQNQPQHF.

The chain recombines TRBV29-1 with TRBJ1-1; a weak D match, TRBD1 (5 bases). The V gene lost 3 bases and the J gene lost 5 bases, with 13 bases spanning the gap. The CDR3 spans 13 residues. The germline gives CDR1 SQVTM, CDR2 ANQGSEA. The CDR3 DNA is TGCAGCGTTGAGATGGGGGAGTTGACTGAAGCTTTCTTT. It codes for CSVEMGELTEAFF.

The V gene is TRBV28, the J gene TRBJ1-1; D gene uncertain. Deletions cut 3 bases from V and 3 bases from J, with 11 bases between. Looked up from germline, CDR1 is MDHEN and CDR2 is SYDVKM. The CDR3 covers 14 residues. The CDR3 is CASSFIVKDTEAFF. DNA for the CDR3: TGTGCCAGCAGTTTTATAGTCAAGGACACTGAAGCTTTCTTT.

The V gene is TRBV6-1, the J gene TRBJ1-5; possible D gene TRBD1, 5 bases. This CDR3 has 13 residues. With 10 bases removed from V and 6 bases from J, the gap between germline ends came to 16 bases. Looked up from germline, CDR1 is MNHNS and CDR2 is SASEGT. The CDR3 DNA reads as TGTGCCACCGAATTCGGGGGGGGTCAGCCCCAGCATTTT. It yields the protein CATEFGGGQPQHF.

The chain joins TRBV19 to TRBJ1-6; TRBD1 matches 9 bases. Trimming removed 5 bases from V and 6 bases from J; junction bases left unmatched: 5. The CDR3 length is 15 residues. Germline CDR1 reads LNHDA; CDR2 reads SQIVND (reference sequence). CDR3 loop: CASSAPGQGNSPLHF. Written as DNA, the CDR3 is TGTGCCAGTAGTGCTCCGGGACAGGGTAATTCACCCCTCCACTTT.

V gene TRBV27 combines with J gene TRBJ1-5; D might be TRBD1 (5 bases). CDR3 length: 14 residues. The V and J ends lost 2 bases and 7 bases respectively, with 12 bases between them. Per germline, CDR1 MNHEY and CDR2 SMNVEV (reference sequence). The CDR3 DNA follows: TGTGCCAGCAGTTTAGAACAGGTCGGGCAGCCCCAGCATTTT. It yields the protein CASSLEQVGQPQHF.

CDR3 nucleotide sequence: TGCAGCGTTGAAGGGGTAGCGGGAGGAGAGACCCAGTACTTC. Translating it yields CSVEGVAGGETQYF. This chain uses TRBV29-1 with TRBJ2-5, with 10 bases lining up with TRBD2. The V segment lost 1 base and the J segment 4 bases; nucleotides outside the gene matches: 3. This CDR3 contains 14 residues. From germline, CDR1 is SQVTM and CDR2 ANQGSEA.